Shown below are 4 T cell receptor beta chains from a single sample sequenced in a study of Graves' ophthalmopathy and Graves' hyperthyroidism. The authors amplified TCR beta CDR3 regions, and they did so from RNA transcripts for repertoire sequencing. HTBI-primed first-round RT-PCR preceded second-round multiplex PCR. TCRdb fed the multiplex PCR reads into MiXCR, producing one record per CDR3 protein. The data contain about 480,000 distinct CDR3 sequences, approximately 14% of them singletons. The sequenced sample consisted of blood. Source of these receptors: a woman aged 25 to 45 with Graves' ophthalmopathy.

The chain couples TRBV29-1 to TRBJ2-7; D is tentatively TRBD1 or TRBD2 (5 bases each). Germline assignment: CDR1 SQVTM and CDR2 ANQGSEA. The CDR3 spans 15 residues. Trimming shortened V by 1 base and J by 1 base, and 14 bases separated the two germline ends. As DNA, the CDR3 is TGCAGCGTTGAAGGGACACGGGGTGGGTCCTACGAGCAGTACTTC. It codes for CSVEGTRGGSYEQYF.

This clonotype was counted only a few times. The chain couples TRBV29-1 to TRBJ2-7; 11 bases agree with TRBD2. V shed 4 bases, J shed 7 bases, and the junction held 15 bases outside the gene matches. Germline CDR1 and CDR2: SQVTM and ANQGSEA. This CDR3 region has 16 residues. For the CDR3, the DNA is TGCAGCGTTGCCGGGACTAGCGGATTAGTTTCCGGGGAGCAGTACTTC. It codes for CSVAGTSGLVSGEQYF.

This clonotype was seen ten or more times. V usage is TRBV12-3 or TRBV12-4 and J usage is TRBJ2-7; D possibly corresponds to TRBD1 (5 bases). The CDR3 sequence is 14 residues long. The germline V and J ends were trimmed by 2 bases and 3 bases, with 11 bases remaining between them. DNA of the CDR3: TGTGCCAGCAGTTTACAGGGTAGGGGCTACGAGCAGTACTTC. Amino acids: CASSLQGRGYEQYF.

This clonotype was seen repeatedly, ten times or more. The V and J genes are TRBV7-6 and TRBJ1-5; D remains ambiguous. Trimming cost V 5 bases and J 4 bases, with 15 bases left between them. The CDR3 totals 15 residues. Germline CDR1 reads SGHVS; CDR2 reads FNYEAQ. The CDR3: CASSPKSGVNQPQHF. As DNA, the CDR3 is TGTGCCAGCAGCCCAAAGTCAGGTGTTAATCAGCCCCAGCATTTT.